A single sample is the source of the 9 T cell receptor beta chains below, sequenced in a study of blood T cell repertoires in COVID-19 (dated by TCRdb to the early 2020s). The method was the immunoSEQ multiplex PCR assay. TCRdb obtained this table from immuneACCESS and retained in-frame rearrangements with V and J assigned. These tables miss some clones; where compared with another copy, unresolved V genes account for less than half of the shortfall, and the remainder is unexplained. The sample table holds about 300,000 clones, of which about 90% were seen once. The ten most abundant clones make up roughly 5.9% of the sample. Sequencing was carried out using peripheral blood. The receptors come from a woman aged 50 to 60 with COVID-19, enrolled during active disease.

The chain carries TRBV4-1 and TRBJ1-1; TRBD1 agrees at 7 bases. The germline CDR1 and CDR2 sequences are MGHRA and YSYEKL. The V gene end was trimmed by 3 bases and the J gene end by 6 bases; junction bases not matched to a gene: 4. The CDR3 totals 13 residues. For the CDR3, the DNA is TGCGCCAGCAGCCAGGTAGACAGGGCTGAAGCTTTCTTT. Its protein is CASSQVDRAEAFF.

J is TRBJ2-1 and V is TRBV30, with TRBD2 identical over 12 bases. This CDR3 has 17 residues. CDR1 is GTSNPN and CDR2 is SVGIG in the germline V gene (reference sequence). V lost 0 bases to trimming and J lost 5 bases; unmatched junction nucleotides: 8. The CDR3 coding sequence is TGTGCCTGGAGTGTATGGGCTAGCGGGAGGGCCAACAATGAGCAGTTCTTC. Protein sequence: CAWSVWASGRANNEQFF. Supplemented by reference TRBV30 and TRBJ2-1, the full variable domain reads SQTIHQWPATLVQPVGSPLSLECTVEGTSNPNLYWYRQAAGRGLQLLFYSVGIGQISSEVPQNLSASRPQDRQFILSSKKLLLSDSGFYLCAWSVWASGRANNEQFFGPGTRLTVL.

The gene calls are TRBV7-9 and TRBJ1-2; perhaps TRBD1 as D (6 bases). Trimming stripped 5 bases from V and 8 bases from J, with 12 bases between. CDR3 length equals 12 residues. Per the germline V gene, CDR1 is SEHNR and CDR2 is FQNEAQ (reference sequence). CDR3 sequence (DNA): TGTGCCAGCAGCAGGGGGTACCGGGGCTACACCTTC. This gives the protein CASSRGYRGYTF.

This chain uses TRBV7-6 with TRBJ1-5, with unresolved D. The CDR3 length is 20 residues. Trimming cost V 1 base and J 1 base, with 23 bases left between them. Germline V gene data show CDR1 as SGHVS and CDR2 as FNYEAQ. This CDR3 reads CASSLDPPGSLSWSNQPQHF. CDR3 in DNA: TGTGCCAGCAGCTTAGACCCGCCCGGGTCTCTATCCTGGAGCAATCAGCCCCAGCATTTT. The whole variable domain, remainder taken from reference TRBV7-6 and TRBJ1-5, is GAGVSQSPRYKVTKRGQDVALRCDPISGHVSLYWYRQALGQGPEFLTYFNYEAQQDKSGLPNDRFSAERPEGSISTLTIQRTEQRDSAMYRCASSLDPPGSLSWSNQPQHFGDGTRLSIL.

The chain is built from TRBV5-8 and TRBJ2-1, with 13 bases that match TRBD2. The CDR3 totals 16 residues. Looked up from germline, CDR1 is SGHTS and CDR2 is YDEGEE. V shed 0 bases and J 9 bases; nucleotides not matched to a gene: 6. The CDR3 is CASSLGTSGSKSEQFF. CDR3 sequence (DNA): TGTGCCAGCAGCTTGGGGACTAGCGGGAGTAAAAGTGAGCAGTTCTTC.

The chain has TRBV21-1 and TRBJ1-2; TRBD1, the table's D call, was not compared with the DNA. TRBV21-1 is given as a pseudogene. CDR3 length equals 16 residues. The CDR3 loop is CASSKPGQGQSYGYTF. CDR3 sequence (DNA): TGTGCCAGCAGCAAACCGGGACAGGGTCAAAGCTATGGCTACACCTTC.

The chain combines TRBV27 with TRBJ2-1, with 12 bases fitting TRBD1. The V gene end was trimmed by 8 bases and the J gene end by 0 bases; junction bases not matched to a gene: 20. Germline CDR1 is MNHEY and CDR2 is SMNVEV (reference sequence). The CDR3 runs to 21 residues. CDR3 in DNA: TGTGCCAGCTTCGGCCCTCTCCGGGACAGGGGGCGTTTGAGCTCCTACAATGAGCAGTTCTTC. This codes for CASFGPLRDRGRLSSYNEQFF.

This clone was recorded once. The rearrangement joins TRBV4-2 to TRBJ2-5; D might be TRBD1 (6 bases). This CDR3 has 17 amino acids. Trimming took 1 base from V and 3 from J, leaving 18 bases between them. The germline CDR1 and CDR2 sequences are LGHNA and YNFKEQ. The CDR3 sequence: CASSQVQGIGSEETQYF. The CDR3 DNA follows: TGTGCCAGCAGCCAAGTACAGGGTATCGGATCCGAAGAGACCCAGTACTTC.

The chain joins TRBV24-1 to TRBJ1-1; D is possibly TRBD1 (6 bases). The CDR3 spans 15 residues. The V gene lost 2 bases and the J gene lost 1 base, with 10 bases spanning the gap. Germline CDR1 KGHDR, CDR2 SFDVKD. CDR3 DNA: TGTGCCACCAGTGATTCCAAGACAGGGAACACTGAAGCTTTCTTT. This encodes CATSDSKTGNTEAFF.